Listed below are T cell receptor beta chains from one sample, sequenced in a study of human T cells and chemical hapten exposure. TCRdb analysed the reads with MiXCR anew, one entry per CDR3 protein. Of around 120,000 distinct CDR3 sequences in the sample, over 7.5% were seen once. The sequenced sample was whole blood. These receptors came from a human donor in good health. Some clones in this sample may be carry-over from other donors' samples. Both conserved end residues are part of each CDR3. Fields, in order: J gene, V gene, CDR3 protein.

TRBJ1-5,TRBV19,CASSPEYSSNQPQHF
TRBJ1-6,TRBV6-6,CASTAKILTGGQDSPLHF
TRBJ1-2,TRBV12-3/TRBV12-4,CASSPSLGGGANYGYTF
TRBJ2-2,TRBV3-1,CASSQDRAVTGELFF
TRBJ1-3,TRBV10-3,CAISWDVGNTIYF
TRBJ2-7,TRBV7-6,CASSLAETSSYEQYF
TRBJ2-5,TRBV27,CASSPTTSQETQYF
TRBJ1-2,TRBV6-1,CASNEPGSAYGYTF
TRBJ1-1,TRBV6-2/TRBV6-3,CASTPVGDRANTEAFF
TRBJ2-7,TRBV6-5,CASSYSASGGLYEQYF
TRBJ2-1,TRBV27,CASSSYGTSGSYNEQFF
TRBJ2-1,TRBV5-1,CASSSPPDRGRLDNEQFF
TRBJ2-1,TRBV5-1,CASSLVGYNEQFF
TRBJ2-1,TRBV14,CASSQGETAIDEQFF
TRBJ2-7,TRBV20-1,CSARDTSGRKYEQYF
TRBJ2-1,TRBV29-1,CSVDQGYNEQFF
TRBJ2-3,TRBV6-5,CATQITVVTDTQYF
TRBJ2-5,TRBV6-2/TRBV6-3,CASRDPLTQYF
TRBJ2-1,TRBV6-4,CASSDSTIRAGDKYEQFF
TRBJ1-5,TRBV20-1,CSASGGGSNQPQHF
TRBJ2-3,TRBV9,CASSDPTSGGRTDTQYF
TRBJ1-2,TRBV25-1,CASSESNYGYTF
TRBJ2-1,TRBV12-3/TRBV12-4,CASSFLGLELNEQFF
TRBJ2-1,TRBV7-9,CASSSRGTSSNEQFF
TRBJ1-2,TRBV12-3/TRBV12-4,CASSVSLYGYTF
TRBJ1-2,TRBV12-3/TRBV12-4,CASSLGQGDRDGYTF
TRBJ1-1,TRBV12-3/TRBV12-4,CASSLVAGEAFF
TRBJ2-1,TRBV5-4,CASSLEVSYNEQFF
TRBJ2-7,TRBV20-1,CSATDRISPSYEQYF